This T cell receptor (beta chain) was captured by sequencing in a study of blood T cell repertoires in COVID-19 (dated by TCRdb to the early 2020s). For the wider study: Samples covering the acute and convalescent phases of COVID-19 were provided by collaborators in the United States, Italy and Spain. The prospective study material was composed of cDNA or gDNA derived from T cells, B-cell-depleted T cells, or PBMCs. Deeply sampled blood TCRbeta repertoires from subjects exposed to, actively infected with, or recovered from COVID-19 were included in the dataset. The repertoires were released in a freely available public database intended as a resource for research on the immune response to SARS-CoV-2. Samples were obtained from the ongoing ImmuneRACE study (first 160 participants) and from about 1,300 subjects provided by 6 global collaborators. Nearly every sample came with metadata listing a de-identified subject ID, COVID-19 status, age in years and sex. Where available, HLA class I and class II types were obtained from metadata supplied by the sample provider rather than from assay-based typing.

Based on the germline V gene, the CDR1 and CDR2 sequences are SQVTM and ANQGSEA. The germline ends are 16 bases apart after V is trimmed by 6 bases and J by 8 bases. The CDR3, from cysteine to phenylalanine, totals 12 residues. The kept DNA is CDR3 alone, 36 bases in frame from the first base. Study-level results and caveats: Clinical and demographic metadata were provided uncurated, with the amount varying by source and participant.

Notes on this clone: The target of this receptor is not known. The sample holds no much larger clone one base away, and base qualities are not on file.

TCRbeta CDR3 regions were amplified from genomic DNA by means of the immunoSEQ Assay, a bias-controlled multiplex PCR. The source study handled its data this way. Nucleated cell counts per sample were estimated from amplification of reference gene primers within the assay. To quantify the absolute abundance of each unique TCRbeta CDR3 rearrangement, sequence reads were collapsed and filtered. For each sample, productive Simpson clonality was calculated as the square root of Simpson's diversity index over productive rearrangements. Here the immuneACCESS table is served through TCRdb, limited to in-frame sequences with V and J called. Missing clones are a known gap in these copies; in checked studies unresolved V genes cover under half, and the rest lacks a known reason. That table supplies the V and J calls and clone size; D and trimming were determined from the DNA. Here the sample has about 150,000 clones; more than 75% occur a single time. Clones ranked in the top ten supply 1.2% of the sample.

In the prospective study, participants were about 18 to 95 years old, resided in 25 or so geographic areas of the United States, and were enrolled through a virtual design. In the prospective study, participants were assigned to cohorts based on the clinical history participants reported in a screening survey and a study questionnaire. In the prospective study, whole blood, serum and a nasopharyngeal or oropharyngeal swab were collected from each participant by mobile phlebotomists. Additional blood draws and questionnaires over a 2-month period could optionally be provided by prospective study participants. Blood samples from the prospective study were shipped frozen or at room temperature prior to DNA extraction.

The sequencing input was PBMCs or T cells enriched from blood (not recorded which). This receptor was taken from a young woman with acute COVID-19. In this chain, TRBV29-1 is recombined with TRBJ1-1; TRBD1 could be the D gene, as 6 bases match. The nucleotide sequence reads as follows: TGCAGCGTCGATGGGGCAGGGGCGGAAGCTTTCTTT. Translated, this gives CSVDGAGAEAFF.